This T cell receptor (beta chain) is from a study of T cell changes during pregnancy in multiple sclerosis. Sequencing was performed with immunoSEQ multiplex PCR; in TCRdb, only in-frame clones are kept and a portion is missing. The sample lists 90,000 to 95,000 clones, approximately 92% occurring once. The CDR3 has 16 residues. With V trimmed by 3 bases and J by 2 bases, 7 bases remained unmatched. Germline values: CDR1 SGHTA, CDR2 FQGTGA. The V and J genes are TRBV7-3 and TRBJ2-1; 7 bases line up with TRBD1. Material: peripheral blood, obtained in the first trimester of pregnancy. The TCR was taken from a female donor with multiple sclerosis, enrolled in a pregnancy study. The DNA for the CDR3 is TGTGCCAGCAGCTTGGGGACAGTGGGGGCCTACAATGAGCAGTTCTTC. Its protein is CASSLGTVGAYNEQFF. The full variable domain, in which reference TRBV7-3 and TRBJ2-1 provide the parts outside the CDR3, is GAGVSQTPSNKVTEKGKYVELRCDPISGHTALYWYRQSLGQGPEFLIYFQGTGAADDSGLPNDRFFAVRPEGSVSTLKIQRTERGDSAVYLCASSLGTVGAYNEQFFGPGTRLTVL.